This T cell receptor beta chain was sequenced during a study of T cell changes during pregnancy in multiple sclerosis. The data were produced by immunoSEQ multiplex PCR, yet TCRdb's version contains in-frame clones alone and is incomplete. The sample includes fewer than 95,000 clones, around 90% of them seen just once. The CDR3 is made up of 13 amino acids. Looked up from germline, CDR1 is MDHEN and CDR2 is SYDVKM. V lost 5 bases, J lost 0 bases, and 8 bases lay in between. The specimen was peripheral blood, collected in the first trimester of pregnancy. This TCR was recovered from a female donor in good health, enrolled as a control in a pregnancy study. The chain recombines TRBV28 with TRBJ2-7; D is possibly TRBD1 (6 bases). The CDR3 loop is CASSTGSSYEQYF. Here the CDR3 DNA reads TGTGCCAGCAGTACAGGGAGCTCCTACGAGCAGTACTTC.